The rows below give T cell receptor beta chains drawn from one sample of a study of shared clonotypes between healthy human individuals. Only in-frame clones appear in the TCRdb table, and some are missing; sequencing was by immunoSEQ multiplex PCR. The sample shows about 680,000 clones, 55% to 85% of them seen only once. Sequences were obtained from memory CD4+ T cells sorted from blood. The receptors derive from a woman aged 30 to 39 in good health. Both conserved end residues are part of each CDR3. The D gene is left open where the match is weak. The size field is filled for only some rows; it gives once, few, many or a size class.

>TRBD1|many|TRBJ2-5|TRBV5-1
CASSLTGERETQYF
TGCGCCAGCAGCTTGACAGGGGAGAGGGAGACCCAGTACTTC
>.|.|TRBJ1-1|TRBV5-1
CASSRLQGLNTEAFF
TGCGCCAGCAGCCGCCTACAGGGACTGAACACTGAAGCTTTCTTT
>.|.|TRBJ2-1|TRBV15
CATSKSLTGAYNEQFF
TGTGCCACCAGCAAGTCCCTGACCGGAGCCTACAATGAGCAGTTCTTC
>TRBD2|.|TRBJ2-5|TRBV28
CASTGWSGRGQETQYF
TGTGCCAGCACCGGCTGGAGCGGGAGAGGCCAAGAGACCCAGTACTTC
>.|.|TRBJ1-5|TRBV7-2
CASSPYNQPQHF
TGTGCCAGCAGCCCCTACAATCAGCCCCAGCATTTT
>TRBD1|.|TRBJ2-4|TRBV6-1
CASSGLDRGTIQYF
TGTGCCAGCAGTGGACTAGACAGGGGGACCATTCAGTACTTC
>TRBD1|.|TRBJ2-1|TRBV27
CASSPKGGRRVEQFF
TGTGCCAGCAGTCCCAAAGGGGGCCGGCGCGTCGAGCAGTTCTTC
>TRBD2|once|TRBJ2-7|TRBV2
CASSLGTSGPYEQYF
TGTGCCAGCAGCCTTGGGACTAGCGGACCCTACGAGCAGTACTTC
>.|few|TRBJ1-4|TRBV6-1
CASSAGPGIVKLFF
TGTGCCAGCAGTGCAGGGCCCGGTATTGTAAAACTGTTTTTT
>.|.|TRBJ2-7|TRBV27
CATRGAYEQYF
TGTGCCACCCGTGGAGCCTACGAGCAGTACTTC
>.|.|TRBJ1-5|TRBV19
CASSSGYDGNQPQHF
TGTGCCAGTAGTTCAGGGTACGATGGCAATCAGCCCCAGCATTTT
>TRBD2|.|TRBJ2-7|TRBV28
CASSLAGGTYEQYF
TGTGCCAGCAGCTTAGCGGGAGGAACCTACGAGCAGTACTTC
>.|few|TRBJ2-7|TRBV9
CASSVDGYEQYF
TGTGCCAGCAGCGTAGACGGCTACGAGCAGTACTTC
>.|.|TRBJ2-7|TRBV28
CASSLDHSYEQYF
TGTGCCAGCAGTTTAGATCATTCCTACGAGCAGTACTTC
>.|.|TRBJ2-3|TRBV27
CASSLFGVDTQYF
TGTGCCAGCAGTTTATTTGGTGTAGATACGCAGTATTTT
>.|once|TRBJ2-5|TRBV6-5
CASSYSPGVEQETQYF
TGTGCCAGCAGTTACTCTCCAGGGGTAGAACAAGAGACCCAGTACTTC
>TRBD1|.|TRBJ1-5|TRBV28
CASSYRSGQQGKPQHF
TGTGCCAGCAGTTATCGGTCGGGACAGCAGGGGAAGCCCCAGCATTTT
>.|.|TRBJ2-7|TRBV1
CTSSQARGNVRDGREQYF
TGCACCAGCAGCCAAGCAAGAGGGAATGTGCGGGACGGCCGGGAGCAGTACTTC
>.|few|TRBJ2-6|TRBV19
CASSFVNSGANVLTF
TGTGCCAGTAGTTTTGTGAACTCTGGGGCCAACGTCCTGACTTTC
>.|few|TRBJ1-6|TRBV19
CASSIEANSPLHF
TGTGCCAGTAGTATCGAGGCCAATTCACCCCTCCACTTT
>TRBD2|once|TRBJ2-7|TRBV7-4
CASIKREAYKQYF
TGTGCCAGCATCAAGCGGGAGGCCTACAAGCAGTACTTC
>.|.|TRBJ2-1|TRBV11-2
CASSLDRGSEQFF
TGTGCCAGCAGCTTAGATAGGGGCAGTGAGCAGTTCTTC
>TRBD1|.|TRBJ1-4|TRBV4-2
CASSQATGTGYEKLFF
TGTGCCAGCAGCCAAGCAACCGGGACAGGGTATGAAAAACTGTTTTTT
>.|.|TRBJ2-4|TRBV19
CASSAQPDSAGHF
TGTGCCAGTAGTGCCCAACCCGACAGTGCTGGTCACTTC
>.|once|TRBJ2-2|TRBV18
CASSPGVTGELFF
TGTGCCAGCTCACCCGGGGTCACCGGGGAGCTGTTTTTT
>.|.|TRBJ1-5|TRBV6-6
CASSREGLSNQPQHF
TGTGCCAGCAGCCGAGAGGGACTAAGCAATCAGCCCCAGCATTTT
>TRBD2|.|TRBJ2-1|TRBV5-1
CASRYSGGLNEQFF
TGCGCCAGCCGATATAGCGGGGGACTCAATGAGCAGTTCTTC
>.|.|TRBJ2-2|TRBV18
CASSPGGRGNTGELFF
TGTGCCAGCTCACCAGGAGGGAGAGGCAACACCGGGGAGCTGTTTTTT
>.|.|TRBJ1-2|TRBV6-1
CASSEQHRNYGYTF
TGTGCCAGCAGTGAACAGCATCGAAACTATGGCTACACCTTC
>TRBD1|.|TRBJ2-2|TRBV28
CASKRQGRATGELFF
TGTGCCAGCAAGCGACAGGGGCGGGCGACCGGGGAGCTGTTTTTT
>.|.|TRBJ1-1|TRBV7-8
CASSSATWTEAFF
TGTGCCAGCAGCTCGGCTACGTGGACTGAAGCTTTCTTT
>.|.|TRBJ1-2|TRBV28
CASSLGAHGYTF
TGTGCCAGCAGTTTGGGGGCTCATGGCTACACCTTC
>TRBD2|once|TRBJ2-1|TRBV27
CASSMPLLAGGPNEQFF
TGTGCCAGCAGTATGCCCCTCCTAGCGGGAGGGCCCAATGAGCAGTTCTTC
>.|.|TRBJ1-2|TRBV27
CASSLLNSNYGYTF
TGTGCCAGCAGTTTACTGAATTCTAACTATGGCTACACCTTC
>TRBD1|.|TRBJ1-2|TRBV28
CASSPITYGTDHYGYTF
TGTGCCAGCAGTCCGATAACGTACGGGACAGACCACTATGGCTACACCTTC
>TRBD2|.|TRBJ2-5|TRBV2
CASTASGTRRETQYF
TGTGCCAGCACTGCTAGCGGGACGCGGAGGGAGACCCAGTACTTC
>.|.|TRBJ1-5|TRBV28
CASSLGGAINQPQHF
TGTGCCAGCAGTTTGGGAGGGGCGATCAATCAGCCCCAGCATTTT
>TRBD1|.|TRBJ1-3|TRBV18
CASSPGQEEGTIYF
TGTGCCAGCTCACCGGGACAGGAAGAGGGGACCATATATTTT
>.|.|TRBJ1-2|TRBV28
CASSARGIGGYTF
TGTGCCAGCAGTGCCCGGGGGATTGGGGGCTACACCTTC
>.|many|TRBJ1-5|TRBV10-3
CAISESTWATGRAQPQHF
TGTGCCATCAGTGAGTCGACGTGGGCAACAGGTCGAGCTCAGCCCCAGCATTTT
>TRBD2|.|TRBJ2-3|TRBV10-3
CAISDQREGRTDTQYF
TGTGCCATCAGTGATCAGCGGGAGGGCCGTACAGATACGCAGTATTTT
>.|.|TRBJ1-4|TRBV2
CARSGGPQRTNEKLFF
TGTGCCAGATCGGGGGGCCCTCAAAGGACTAATGAAAAACTGTTTTTT
>TRBD2|.|TRBJ2-7|TRBV7-9
CASSPTTSGIGAYEQYF
TGTGCCAGCAGCCCGACAACTAGCGGGATAGGGGCCTACGAGCAGTACTTC
>.|.|TRBJ1-1|TRBV30
CAWSQDTDTEAFF
TGTGCCTGGAGTCAGGACACGGACACTGAAGCTTTCTTT
>TRBD1|.|TRBJ2-3|TRBV7-9
CASSLGTGAFTDTQYF
TGTGCCAGCAGCTTAGGGACAGGGGCTTTCACAGATACGCAGTATTTT
>.|.|TRBJ1-3|TRBV7-3
CASSDHRNTIYF
TGTGCCAGCAGCGACCACAGAAACACCATATATTTT
>.|.|TRBJ1-1|TRBV28
CASSLMEPPEAFF
TGTGCCAGCAGTTTAATGGAACCCCCTGAAGCTTTCTTT
>.|.|TRBJ2-1|TRBV2
CASSAGSSSNEQFF
TGTGCCAGCAGTGCCGGGAGTTCTTCCAATGAGCAGTTCTTC
>TRBD2|.|TRBJ2-7|TRBV19
CASSSRGGVDEQYF
TGTGCCAGTAGCAGCCGGGGGGGAGTAGACGAGCAGTACTTC
>.|.|TRBJ1-5|TRBV5-1
CASSAGPNQPQHF
TGCGCCAGCAGCGCAGGGCCGAATCAGCCCCAGCATTTT
>TRBD2|once|TRBJ2-7|TRBV28
CASSLDGGRIPYEQYF
TGTGCCAGCAGTTTAGATGGCGGGAGAATCCCTTACGAGCAGTACTTC
>.|.|TRBJ2-5|TRBV5-4
CASSLAGGKETQYF
TGTGCCAGCAGCTTGGCCGGAGGAAAGGAGACCCAGTACTTC
>.|.|TRBJ1-5|TRBV28
CASRIQENQPQHF
TGTGCCAGCAGGATACAGGAAAATCAGCCCCAGCATTTT
>.|.|TRBJ1-4|TRBV27
CASSQALSTATNEKLFF
TGTGCCAGCAGCCAGGCCCTCAGTACTGCAACTAATGAAAAACTGTTTTTT